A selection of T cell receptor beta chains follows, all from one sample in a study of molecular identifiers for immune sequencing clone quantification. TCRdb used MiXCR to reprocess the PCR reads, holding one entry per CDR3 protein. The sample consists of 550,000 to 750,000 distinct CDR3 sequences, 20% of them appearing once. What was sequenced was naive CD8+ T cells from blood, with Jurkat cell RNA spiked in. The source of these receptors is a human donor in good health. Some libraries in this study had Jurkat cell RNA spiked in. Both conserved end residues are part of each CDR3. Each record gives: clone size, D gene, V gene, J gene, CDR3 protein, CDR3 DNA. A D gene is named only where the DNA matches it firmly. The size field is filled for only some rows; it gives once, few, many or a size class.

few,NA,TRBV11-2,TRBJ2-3,CASSLGGAIYTDTQYF,TGTGCCAGCAGCTTAGGGGGGGCGATCTACACAGATACGCAGTATTTT
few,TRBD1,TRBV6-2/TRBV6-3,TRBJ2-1,CASSYSTGGNYNEQFF,TGTGCCAGCAGTTACTCGACAGGGGGGAACTACAATGAGCAGTTCTTC
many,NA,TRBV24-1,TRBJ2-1,CATSDLYNEQFF,TGTGCCACCAGTGATTTGTACAATGAGCAGTTCTTC
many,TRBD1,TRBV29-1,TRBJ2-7,CSVPGQGREQYF,TGCAGCGTCCCGGGACAGGGGCGCGAGCAGTACTTC
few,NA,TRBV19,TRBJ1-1,CASSISLDTEAFF,TGTGCCAGTAGTATAAGCCTAGACACTGAAGCTTTCTTT
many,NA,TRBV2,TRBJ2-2,CASSGPTGTNTGELFF,TGTGCCAGCAGTGGACCGACAGGAACGAACACCGGGGAGCTGTTTTTT
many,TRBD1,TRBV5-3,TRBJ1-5,CARSPGGQGDQPQHF,TGTGCCAGAAGCCCGGGAGGACAGGGGGATCAGCCCCAGCATTTT
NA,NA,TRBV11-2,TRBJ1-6,CASSLGTVESPPLHF,TGTGCCAGCAGCTTAGGGACAGTAGAAAGCCCACCCCTCCACTTT
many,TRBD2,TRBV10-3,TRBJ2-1,CAISWDYAMEEQFF,TGTGCCATCTCCTGGGACTACGCTATGGAGGAGCAGTTCTTC
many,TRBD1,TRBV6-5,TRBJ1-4,CASSDRVSTNEKLFF,TGTGCCAGCAGTGACAGGGTCTCGACTAATGAAAAACTGTTTTTT